The sequence of this T cell receptor (beta chain) was determined in a study of blood T cell repertoires in COVID-19. For the study at large: The United States, Italy and Spain were the sources of the acute and convalescent COVID-19 samples. From T cells, B-cell-depleted T cells, or PBMCs came the material, which was cDNA or gDNA.

Source study methods: It was from reference gene primer amplification that nucleated cell counts were estimated. Sequencing used immunoSEQ multiplex PCR; TCRdb keeps in-frame clones, though not all of them. The V and J calls and clone size come from that table; D and trimming were worked out from the DNA. The sample has a few hundred thousand clones; about 91% are singletons. Enrollment of patients from Seattle took place during active infection, with longitudinal follow-up. Looked up from germline, CDR1 is MRHNA and CDR2 is SNTAGT. CDR3 length equals 14 residues. V was clipped by 4 bases and J by 11 bases; unmatched bases: 7.

The TCR comes from a woman aged 25 to 45 with COVID-19, enrolled during active disease. Specimen: peripheral blood. The rearrangement links TRBV6-4 to TRBJ2-6; 8 bases match TRBD1. The CDR3 region is CASSVNAGGYVLTF. As DNA, the CDR3 is TGTGCCAGCAGTGTCAACGCAGGGGGCTACGTCCTGACTTTC.